This TCR beta chain was retrieved from a study of shared clonotypes between healthy human individuals (dated by TCRdb to about 2020). Concerning the study at large: The cohort included three men and a couple of women between 18 and 49 years of age. To estimate repertoire size and how much clonotypes are shared between individuals, the study performed deep sequencing of blood TCR repertoires from roughly five healthy adults. Libraries were prepared and TCR repertoires were sequenced by different laboratories using diverse techniques, in order to increase sequencing depth and limit assay-specific biases. Leukapheresis yielded between about 0.85 and 9.5 billion PBMCs per donor. Per donor, three plates each were used for CD4 naive and CD4 memory, two for CD8 naive, and one for CD8 memory.

The donors were healthy, HIV-negative adults with no recently reported acute infections or vaccinations. Every donor was a Caucasian adult living in Nashville, Tennessee, USA. CD4+ T cells were enriched through magnetic negative selection, after which naive cells were positively selected on CD45RA and the remaining negative fraction served as the memory subset. Blood was obtained by leukapheresis, after which PBMCs were separated by Ficoll-Histopaque density gradient centrifugation and cryopreserved in liquid nitrogen vapor phase. Analytical flow cytometry was used to check the purity and quantity of each magnetically sorted T cell population. Genomic DNA was isolated from each sorted fraction and quantified by UV absorbance on a Nanodrop 2000c. Comments on this clone: Its antigen is unknown. One base away there is no much larger clone; base qualities are not given. This sample includes further DNA sequences coding for the same CDR3.

TCR CDR3 regions were amplified from genomic DNA by multiplex PCR using the deep immunoSEQ assay. Genomic DNA extracted from each cell subset was distributed evenly over all wells of several immunoSEQ 96-well plates, and each plate served as one replicate. For sorted subsets, each replicate PCR was loaded with 200 to 250 ng genomic DNA, equivalent to 30,000 or so T cell genomes. Purified libraries were quantified with a Qubit 3.0 fluorometer, sized on a Bioanalyzer 2100, and re-quantified with the KAPA Library Quantification kit. Each immunoSEQ 96-well plate was sequenced on its own single-read 150-cycle Illumina NextSeq 550 flow cell. The study's own analysis went as follows. The immunoSEQ output contained only junctional sequences without quality scores, so filtering could not match that applied to full-length reads. To assign V/J genes and CDR3, sequences were annotated using PyIR, a Python wrapper for IgBLAST v1.9, with IMGT germline references. Reads were removed for weak V/J assignments (E-value above 1e-6), missing CDR3, stop codons, out-of-frame junctions, or ambiguous translated residues. A V3J clonotype was defined by an identical inferred V gene, J gene, and CDR3 amino acid sequence. Percentage overlap between repertoires was computed as shared unique clonotypes divided by the size of the smaller repertoire. RTK rarefaction, the Chao1 estimator, and Recon v2.1 estimates of unobserved clonotypes were used to assess repertoire richness. OLGA was used to compute generation probabilities for all TCRbeta clonotypes that the gDNA method yielded from a few donors. TCRdb's version of the immuneACCESS table is confined to in-frame rearrangements and falls short of the full clone set. An unresolved V gene accounts for under half of the shortfall where checked; the remainder is of unknown origin. That table gives V, J and clone size, and the DNA gave D and trimming. Within this sample are approximately 2.4 million clones, with around 95% of them counted one time only. Less than 0.15% of the sample goes to the ten largest clones.

The germline V gene yields SGHRS for CDR1 and YFSETQ for CDR2. The CDR3 covers 14 residues, taking in both the cysteine and the phenylalanine. Only the CDR3 portion is preserved as DNA: 42 bases, with reading frame beginning at the first base. V was cut back by 0 bases and J by 0 bases, leaving a gap of 4 bases between them. The paper's findings and limits, for the study overall: Estimated clonotype richness was generally larger for naive than for memory subsets. Incomplete sequencing was indicated by rarefaction of sorted-subset datasets, despite the large sequencing depth. Compared with non-shared clonotypes, clonotypes shared by all four sorted-subset donors had higher generation probabilities. Pairwise subsampling indicated that sequencing depth was expected to affect the degree of clonotype sharing among donors. When a few donors were compared, the shared fraction of clonotypes was around 5% for naive CD4, around 3.6% for naive CD8, more than 2% for memory CD4, and less than 0.45% for memory CD8. Only blood was sampled, and tissue TCR repertoires likely differ from those in blood. Because the study included a small number of donors, the genetic and exposure-history diversity represented was limited.

This TCR derives from a man aged 18 to 29 in good health. This chain joins TRBV5-1 to TRBJ1-3, with no confident D gene call. Sequencing used naive CD4+ T cells sorted from blood. Read against the paper, the sample's cell subset or site label means: CD45RA+ positively selected. The CDR3: CASSLESSGNTIYF. The DNA reads as follows: TGCGCCAGCAGCTTGGAATCCTCTGGAAACACCATATATTTT.